This T cell receptor (beta chain) was retrieved from a study of molecular identifiers for immune sequencing clone quantification. Study-level points and caveats: Among effectors, clones above 20 RNA copies held over 99% of molecules; among naive cells, under 1%.

Note on this clonotype: What it binds is not known. This may stem from a read error, because a much larger clone lies one nucleotide away.

The V gene's germline CDR1 is SGHVS and CDR2 FNYEAQ. The CDR3 has 15 residues. Naive CD8 T cell sorting was performed on the CD8+CD4-CCR7+CD45RA+ phenotype. TCRdb analysed the PCR reads with MiXCR anew, one entry per CDR3 protein. The data contain 600,000 to 650,000 distinct CDR3 sequences, around 20% of them singletons. Sequenced input: naive CD8+ T cells from blood, with Jurkat cell RNA spiked in. Subset in this sample: FACS-sorted CD8+CD4-CCR7+CD45RA+ naive T cells. V gene TRBV7-6 combines with J gene TRBJ1-1, with TRBD1 as a possible D gene (5 bases). This receptor was identified in a human donor in good health. Some libraries in this study had Jurkat cell RNA spiked in. CDR3 DNA: TGTGCCAGCAGCGTAACACGAAACGGGGGGACTGAAGCTTCCTTT. This translates into CASSVTRNGGTEASF.